The sequence of this TCR beta chain was determined in a study of T cells in Graves' hyperthyroidism and ophthalmopathy (dated by TCRdb to the late 2010s). Background on the whole study: To identify distinguishing TCR V-J signatures, a discovery cohort of 100 patients was used, comprising fewer than 45 with Graves' ophthalmopathy and around 60 with stable Graves' hyperthyroidism. The paper describes TCR Vbeta CDR3 sequencing of 135 peripheral blood samples, made up of 43 ophthalmopathy patients, approximately 76 hyperthyroidism patients and 17 progressor patients. The roughly 100 discovery patients were randomly divided into training and test sets at a 7:3 ratio. Prospective prediction of ophthalmopathy was tested in an independent validation cohort consisting of under 20 hyperthyroidism patients and some 17 patients who later progressed to ophthalmopathy. After sampling, hyperthyroidism patients received methimazole starting at 30 mg daily, and ophthalmopathy patients received high-dose intravenous methylprednisolone. In addition, the study compared T-cell repertoires in thyroid tissue and in blood from about 6 Graves' hyperthyroidism patients. Study-wide conclusions, independent of this receptor: Ophthalmopathy was separated from stable hyperthyroidism by a 13 V-J signature model, with over 85% sensitivity and approximately 84% specificity obtained in cross-validation and 80%/75% obtained in testing. Most expanded thyroid clonotypes (frequency above 0.001) were also detected in blood, a finding suggesting that blood repertoires may reflect thyroid immune responses. In validation, progression to ophthalmopathy was predicted by the model with 70.59% sensitivity and just over 72% specificity, a median of 6.5 months before onset. Sample size was not statistically predetermined, and blinding of investigators to group allocation was not performed.

This clonotype was found once. Its antigen remains unidentified. The input lacks base qualities; no much larger clone sits a single base away. One read alone is a weak basis. Stable Graves' hyperthyroidism was defined as no progression to ophthalmopathy during 18 months of follow-up. The hyperthyroidism patients were between 18 and 65 years old and newly diagnosed, with a disease duration of less than 2 months. Exclusion was applied to patients with uncontrolled infections, other autoimmune diseases, pregnancy or lactation. Diagnoses relied on clinical symptoms, serum thyroxine and TRAb, thyroid ultrasound and orbital computed tomography. Total RNA was extracted with Trizol reagent, and quality was checked on an Agilent 2100 Bioanalyzer. Amplification of TCR beta CDR3 regions was carried out from RNA transcripts. A first-round RT-PCR of the TCR CDR3 used the HTBI primer set with the Qiagen OneStep RT-PCR kit. The libraries were constructed in a second round of multiplex PCR and then size-selected and purified. Sequencing of the libraries was done on an Illumina HiSeq2000 using paired-end 100 bp reads. On the study's bioinformatics: SOAPnuke was used to process the raw data, throwing out any read that contained adapters or uncalled bases, had a mean Phred below 15, or lacked an exact constant-primer or identifier match. COPE v1.2.5 was used to merge the high-quality paired reads, and each unique nucleotide sequence was defined as a clonotype. MiTCR v1.1 was used to align clonotypes to the IMGT TRBV, TRBD and TRBJ reference segments. The analysis included only V-J combinations with a frequency above 0.0001, which together covered about 99% of the repertoires. The TCS score was defined as the ratio of F50 (clonal expansion) to E x V (chaos), calculated using BLOSUM62-based TCRdist between CDR3 peptides within each V-J. Welch's t-statistics and random forest reduced around 510 V-J features to 10 to 15, which were used in a naive Bayes classifier (R e1071). The similarity between thyroid and blood repertoires was quantified using the Morisita-Horn index. In TCRdb, the public reads were trimmed at Q25 with fastp and aligned with MiXCR, with productive beta chains retained. Every distinct CDR3 protein forms one entry, paired with its most common genes and DNA. The V and J calls here are based on TCRdb, not the publication. For this sample there are roughly 93,000 distinct CDR3 sequences; approximately 39% appear just once. The ten largest clonotypes hold about 9.4% of the sample.

Via the germline V gene, CDR1 is SGHVS and CDR2 FQNEAQ. Ends trimmed: V by 5 bases, J by 6 bases; bases unmatched to a gene: 8. Its CDR3 holds 15 amino acids, cysteine through phenylalanine. Only the CDR3 portion is preserved as DNA: 45 bases, with reading frame beginning at the first base. In this chain, TRBV7-8 is recombined with TRBJ1-5; TRBD1 fits 9 bases in the junction. This receptor was obtained from a woman in her 30s with Graves' hyperthyroidism. The sample taken for sequencing was peripheral blood or thyroid tissue (not recorded which). The sequenced DNA is TGTGCCAGCAGCCCCCGGGACAGGGTTGGTCAGCCCCAGCATTTT. Translation gives CASSPRDRVGQPQHF.